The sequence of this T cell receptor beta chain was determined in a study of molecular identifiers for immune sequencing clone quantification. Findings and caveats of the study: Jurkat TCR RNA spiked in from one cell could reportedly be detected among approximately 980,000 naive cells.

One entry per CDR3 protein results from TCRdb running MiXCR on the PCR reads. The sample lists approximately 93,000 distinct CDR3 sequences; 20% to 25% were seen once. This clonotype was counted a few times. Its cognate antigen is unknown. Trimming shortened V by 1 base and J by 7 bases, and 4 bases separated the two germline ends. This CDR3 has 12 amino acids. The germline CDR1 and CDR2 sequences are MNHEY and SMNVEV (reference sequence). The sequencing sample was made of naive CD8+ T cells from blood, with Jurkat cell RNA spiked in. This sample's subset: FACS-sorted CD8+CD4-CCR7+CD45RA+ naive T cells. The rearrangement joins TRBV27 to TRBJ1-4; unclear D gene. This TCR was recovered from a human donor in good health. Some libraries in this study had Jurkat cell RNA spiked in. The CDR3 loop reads CASSLLGEKLFF. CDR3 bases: TGTGCCAGCAGTTTATTGGGTGAAAAACTGTTTTTT.